These T cell receptor beta chains were read from a single sample in a study of T cells in localized non-small cell lung cancer. Here immunoSEQ multiplex PCR was the method, and the copy in TCRdb shows in-frame clones only, minus some. This sample has approximately 11,000 clones, with 29% found just once. The sequences come from lung tumor tissue, collected before any cancer treatment. These receptors all stem from a man aged 40-75 years with stage I lung adenocarcinoma. The CDR3 runs from the conserved cysteine through the conserved F or W. The D gene is left open where the match is weak. Where a row states a size, it is once, few, many or the class of an expanded clone; other rows omit it.

j_call | v_call | cdr3_length | d_call | clone_size | cdr3_aa | cdr3_nt
TRBJ2-5 | TRBV29-1 | 14 | TRBD1 | - | CSVPTGTGGETQYF | TGCAGCGTCCCCACCGGGACAGGGGGAGAGACCCAGTACTTC
TRBJ1-2 | TRBV7-8 | 13 | - | - | CASSLGGLYGYTF | TGTGCCAGCAGCTTAGGGGGTTTATATGGCTACACCTTC
TRBJ2-3 | TRBV13 | 12 | - | few | CASSLAASTQYF | TGTGCCAGCAGCTTAGCAGCTTCTACGCAGTATTTT
TRBJ1-1 | TRBV19 | 14 | - | - | CASRPTGGGTEAFF | TGTGCCAGTAGGCCTACCGGGGGGGGCACTGAAGCTTTCTTT
TRBJ1-2 | TRBV5-1 | 14 | TRBD1 | - | CASSFGTASDGYTF | TGCGCCAGCAGCTTCGGGACAGCCTCCGATGGCTACACCTTC
TRBJ1-2 | TRBV6-8 | 14 | - | - | CASSYSKLQGGYTF | TGTGCCAGCAGTTACTCGAAACTACAAGGGGGCTACACCTTC
TRBJ1-2 | TRBV28 | 12 | - | - | CASSSQNYGYTF | TGTGCCAGCAGTTCACAAAACTATGGCTACACCTTC
TRBJ2-1 | TRBV6-8 | 16 | - | few | CASSPTVITGYNEQFF | TGTGCCAGCAGCCCAACCGTAATCACAGGGTACAATGAGCAGTTCTTC
TRBJ2-3 | TRBV5-1 | 15 | - | - | CASSLNHPATDTQYF | TGCGCCAGCAGCTTGAACCACCCTGCCACAGATACGCAGTATTTT
TRBJ1-1 | TRBV10-1 | 12 | - | - | CASSGVNTEAFF | TGCGCCAGCAGCGGAGTTAACACTGAAGCTTTCTTT
TRBJ1-1 | TRBV6-8 | 14 | TRBD1 | few | CASSSTGGLTEAFF | TGTGCCAGCAGTTCCACAGGGGGTTTAACTGAAGCTTTCTTT
TRBJ1-1 | TRBV11-3 | 15 | TRBD1 | many | CASSLGQGVNTEAFF | TGTGCCAGCAGCTTAGGGCAGGGGGTGAACACTGAAGCTTTCTTT
TRBJ1-4 | TRBV11-3 | 14 | TRBD1 | medium-sized | CASSLSGTGFKLFF | TGTGCCAGCAGCTTATCCGGGACAGGGTTCAAACTGTTTTTT
TRBJ2-5 | TRBV30 | 13 | - | once | CAWTHSNQETQYF | TGTGCCTGGACCCACAGTAACCAAGAGACCCAGTACTTC
TRBJ2-7 | TRBV9 | 13 | - | - | CASSVPPMNEQYF | TGTGCCAGCAGCGTCCCCCCCATGAACGAGCAGTACTTC
TRBJ2-7 | TRBV11-3 | 15 | TRBD1 | - | CASSLDRGSLSEQYF | TGTGCCAGCAGCTTAGACAGGGGGTCTTTGTCCGAGCAGTACTTC
TRBJ2-2 | TRBV11-3 | 15 | TRBD1 | - | CASSFGTGHTGELFF | TGTGCCAGCAGCTTCGGGACAGGGCACACCGGGGAGCTGTTTTTT
TRBJ1-1 | TRBV25-1 | 15 | - | few | CASSESLGVNTEAFF | TGTGCCAGCAGTGAATCTTTGGGGGTGAACACTGAAGCTTTCTTT
TRBJ1-3 | TRBV18 | 16 | - | - | CASSLREEQSGNTIYF | TGTGCCAGCTCTCTCCGGGAAGAACAATCTGGAAACACCATATATTTT
TRBJ2-7 | TRBV6-7 | 14 | TRBD1 | - | CASSERDRVYEQYF | TGTGCCAGCAGTGAGAGGGACAGGGTTTACGAGCAGTACTTC
TRBJ1-4 | TRBV9 | 14 | - | few | CASSEKFEAGKLFF | TGTGCCAGCAGTGAAAAATTCGAGGCCGGAAAACTGTTTTTT
TRBJ1-1 | TRBV30 | 11 | - | - | CAWRAGILAFF | TGTGCCTGGAGGGCGGGCATTTTAGCTTTCTTT
TRBJ2-3 | TRBV5-1 | 16 | TRBD1 | - | CASSLERQGGRDTQYF | TGCGCCAGCAGCTTGGAGAGACAGGGGGGTCGAGATACGCAGTATTTT
TRBJ2-3 | TRBV9 | 12 | - | - | CASSLVADTQYF | TGTGCCAGCAGTTTAGTTGCAGATACGCAGTATTTT
TRBJ2-3 | TRBV9 | 13 | - | few | CASSVGGRDTQYF | TGTGCCAGCAGTGTTGGAGGGAGAGATACGCAGTATTTT
TRBJ2-3 | TRBV23-1 | 13 | TRBD1 | few | CASRDRGTDTQYF | TGCGCCAGCAGGGACAGGGGCACAGATACGCAGTATTTT
TRBJ1-1 | TRBV11-3 | 15 | - | many | CASSLVPGTFTEAFF | TGTGCCAGCAGCTTAGTGCCAGGCACGTTCACTGAAGCTTTCTTT
TRBJ2-2 | TRBV5-1 | 17 | TRBD2 | - | CASSPNLAARNTGELFF | TGCGCCAGCAGCCCGAATCTAGCGGCGAGGAACACCGGGGAGCTGTTTTTT
TRBJ2-1 | TRBV6-8 | 18 | TRBD1 | - | CASSFLPPVRGPFNEQFF | TGTGCCAGCAGTTTTCTACCCCCCGTGAGGGGGCCCTTCAATGAGCAGTTCTTC
TRBJ1-4 | TRBV10-2 | 18 | - | once | CASWRQVEPEGTNEKLFF | TGCGCCAGCTGGAGGCAGGTTGAACCCGAGGGGACTAATGAAAAACTGTTTTTT
TRBJ2-3 | TRBV6-8 | 17 | - | few | CASSPFDFTRRPDTQYF | TGTGCCAGCAGTCCCTTCGATTTTACCCGACGGCCAGATACGCAGTATTTT